What follows is one T cell receptor (beta chain) and its context. There is no known antigen for this receptor. Base qualities are not provided; no much larger clone lies one nucleotide away. This entry belongs to a study of blood T cell repertoires in COVID-19 (dated by TCRdb to about 2020). A note on the overall study: The collaborator samples originated in the United States, Italy and Spain and spanned the acute and convalescent phases of COVID-19. The prospective study material was composed of cDNA or gDNA derived from T cells, B-cell-depleted T cells, or PBMCs. Subjects who had been exposed to COVID-19, were actively infected with it, or had recovered from it provided the deeply sampled blood TCRbeta repertoires that made up the dataset. The repertoires were made available in a free public database intended to serve as a resource for research on the immune response to SARS-CoV-2. The samples were drawn from the first 160 participants of the ongoing ImmuneRACE study and from 950 to 1,500 subjects provided by 6 global collaborators. Sample metadata almost always included a de-identified subject ID, COVID-19 status, age in years and sex. HLA class I and class II types, where available, came from metadata supplied by the sample provider rather than from assay-based typing. Study-wide findings and limitations: How much clinical and demographic metadata was included differed by source and by participant, and the metadata was provided uncurated.

TCRbeta CDR3 regions were amplified from genomic DNA by means of the immunoSEQ Assay, a bias-controlled multiplex PCR. Under the source paper's analysis protocol: The number of nucleated cells in each sample was estimated by amplification of reference gene primers within the assay. To quantify the absolute abundance of each unique TCRbeta CDR3 rearrangement, sequence reads were collapsed and filtered. For each sample, productive Simpson clonality was calculated as the square root of Simpson's diversity index across productive rearrangements. In its TCRdb copy, this immuneACCESS table keeps in-frame sequences only and misses some clones. Where compared with another copy, unresolved V genes explain less than half of these, and the others have no known cause. V and J calls and clone size come straight from that table; D and trimming were deduced from the DNA. This sample comprises more than 90,000 clones, about 90% of them detected only once. The ten largest clones add up to 7.7% of the sample.

Whole blood was collected in K2EDTA tubes by collaborating institutions according to the institutions' own protocols. Collaborator samples were shipped for TCRbeta analysis as frozen whole blood, isolated PBMCs, or DNA extracted from either sample type. The germline V and J ends show losses of 5 bases and 6 bases respectively, and no gene match explains 13 bases of the junction. From a lookup of the germline V gene, CDR1 and CDR2 are SGHTA and FQGNSA. Its CDR3 holds 18 amino acids, cysteine through phenylalanine. Solely the CDR3 DNA is kept, with 54 bases framed from the first base. Input material: peripheral blood. Rearrangement joined TRBV7-2 to TRBJ2-1; 13 bases in the middle match TRBD2. The sequence was collected from a human donor in a cohort sampled during active COVID-19. The CDR3 loop reads CASSGSTSGRSLSNEQFF. DNA sequence: TGTGCCAGCAGCGGATCGACTAGCGGGAGGTCCCTTAGCAATGAGCAGTTCTTC. With all but the CDR3 taken from the reference TRBV7-2 and TRBJ2-1 genes, the full variable domain is: GAGVSQSPSNKVTEKGKDVELRCDPISGHTALYWYRQSLGQGLEFLIYFQGNSAPDKSGLPSDRFSAERTGGSVSTLTIQRTQQEDSAVYLCASSGSTSGRSLSNEQFFGPGTRLTVL.